The clone carrying this T cell receptor (beta chain) was recorded a few times. As to treatment: PENTA 11 planned treatment interruption arm or continuous ART arm. Cryopreserved PBMC samples required at least 5 million viable cells. The TCR library was built from RNA with a 3' RACE protocol and unique molecular identifiers. Each CDR3 protein is one row after TCRdb ran MiXCR on the 3' RACE reads. The sample consists of about 83,000 distinct CDR3 sequences, approximately 6.9% of them appearing once. This entry belongs to a study of HIV-infected children after antiretroviral therapy interruption. The CDR3 totals 13 residues. J was trimmed by 12 bases and V by 5 bases; bases with no gene match: 8.

J is TRBJ2-1 and V is TRBV12-3 or TRBV12-4; 9 bases map to TRBD1. The specimen comprised CD45RA+ CD4+ T cells from PBMCs, pooled from several time points, sampled from a donor given antiretroviral therapy, either interrupted or continuous. Subset specified: naive CD4+ CD45RA+ CD45RO- T cells. The origin of this receptor is a pool of human donors with HIV. The CDR3 loop reads CASSPGQGVAQFF. The CDR3 DNA is TGTGCCAGCAGTCCGGGACAGGGAGTTGCGCAGTTCTTC.